This TCR beta chain was captured in a study of cytomegalovirus exposure and HLA in healthy donors. The V and J ends lost 2 bases and 6 bases, in that order; junction bases with no gene match: 7. This CDR3 is 13 amino acids long. Germline CDR1 is SQVTM and CDR2 is ANQGSEA. Method: immunoSEQ multiplex PCR; TCRdb's copy keeps in-frame clones and lacks some. Here the sample spans 70,000 or so clones, 94% being singletons. The chain employs TRBV29-1 and TRBJ2-7; 7 nucleotides match TRBD2. Sequenced: PBMCs. The receptor was derived from a man aged 18 to 30 in good health and CMV-seropositive. CDR3 sequence reads: CSVESGRESEQYF. The CDR3 DNA reads as TGCAGCGTTGAAAGTGGGAGGGAGTCCGAGCAGTACTTC.